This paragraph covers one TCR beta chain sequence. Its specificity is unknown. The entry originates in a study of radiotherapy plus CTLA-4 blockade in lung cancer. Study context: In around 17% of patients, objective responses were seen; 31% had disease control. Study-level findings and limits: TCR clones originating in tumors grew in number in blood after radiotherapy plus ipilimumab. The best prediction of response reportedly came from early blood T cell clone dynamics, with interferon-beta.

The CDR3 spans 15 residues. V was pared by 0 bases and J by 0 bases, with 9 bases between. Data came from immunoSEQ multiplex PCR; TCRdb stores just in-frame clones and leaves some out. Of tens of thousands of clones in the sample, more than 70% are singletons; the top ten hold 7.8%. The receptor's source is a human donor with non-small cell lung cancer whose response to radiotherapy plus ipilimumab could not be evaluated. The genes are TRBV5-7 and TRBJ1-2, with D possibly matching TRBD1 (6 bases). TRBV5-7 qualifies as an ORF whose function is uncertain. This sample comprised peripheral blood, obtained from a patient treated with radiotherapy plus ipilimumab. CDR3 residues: CASSLDEGANYGYTF. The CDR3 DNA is TGTGCCAGCAGCTTGGATGAGGGGGCTAACTATGGCTACACCTTC.